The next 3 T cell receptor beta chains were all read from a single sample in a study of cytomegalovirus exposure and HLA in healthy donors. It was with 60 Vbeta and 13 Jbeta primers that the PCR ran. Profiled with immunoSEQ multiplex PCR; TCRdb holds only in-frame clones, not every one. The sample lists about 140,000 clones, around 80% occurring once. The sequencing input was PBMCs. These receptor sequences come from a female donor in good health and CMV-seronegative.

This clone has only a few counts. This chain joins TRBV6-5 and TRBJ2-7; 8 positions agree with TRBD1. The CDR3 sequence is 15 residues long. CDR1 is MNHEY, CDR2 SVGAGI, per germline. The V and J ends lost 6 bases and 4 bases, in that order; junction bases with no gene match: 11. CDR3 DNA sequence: TGTGCCAGCAGCCGTAAACCGGGACAGGATTACGAGCAGTACTTC. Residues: CASSRKPGQDYEQYF.

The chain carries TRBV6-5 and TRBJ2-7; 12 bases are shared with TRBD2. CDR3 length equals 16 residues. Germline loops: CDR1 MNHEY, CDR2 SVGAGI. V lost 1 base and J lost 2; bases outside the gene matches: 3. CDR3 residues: CASSYLGLAGTYEQYF. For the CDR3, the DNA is TGTGCCAGCAGTTACTTGGGACTAGCGGGTACCTACGAGCAGTACTTC.

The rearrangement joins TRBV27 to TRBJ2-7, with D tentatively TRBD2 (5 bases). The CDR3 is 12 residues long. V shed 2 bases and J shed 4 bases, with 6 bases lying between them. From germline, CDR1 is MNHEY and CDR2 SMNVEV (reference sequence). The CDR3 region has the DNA TGTGCCAGCAGTTTACCGGGATACGAGCAGTACTTC. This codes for CASSLPGYEQYF.